These 7 T cell receptor beta chains came from one sample sequenced in a study of high-grade serous ovarian cancer treatment subgroups. Tumor samples were taken before definitive surgery or chemotherapy. Sequenced by immunoSEQ multiplex PCR; TCRdb stores in-frame clones only, minus some. Of about 10,000 clones in the sample, 68% were seen once. The sequencing input was tumor tissue. The source of these receptors is a human donor with high-grade serous ovarian cancer.

This chain links TRBV9 with TRBJ2-7; TRBD1 or TRBD2 may be the D gene (5 bases each). CDR3 size: 13 residues. Per germline, CDR1 SGDLS and CDR2 YYNGEE. V was clipped by 6 bases and J by 3 bases, with 13 bases between them. The CDR3: CASNRDGFYEQYF. The CDR3, as DNA: TGTGCCAGCAACCGGGACGGATTCTACGAGCAGTACTTC.

The chain couples TRBV15 to TRBJ1-4; D remains ambiguous. V was trimmed by 1 base and J by 8 bases, leaving 11 bases between them. The CDR3 consists of 14 residues. Germline lookup yields CDR1 LNHNV and CDR2 YYDKDF (reference sequence). CDR3 residues: CATSRVGLGEKLFF. The CDR3 region has the DNA TGTGCCACCAGCAGAGTGGGGTTGGGAGAAAAACTGTTTTTT.

Only one count was recorded for this clone. The DNA for the CDR3 is TGCAGCGTTGAAGATAGGGTCACAGATACGCAGTATTTT. Its translation: CSVEDRVTDTQYF. The V call is TRBV29-1, the J call TRBJ2-3, with unresolved D. The V end was cut by 0 bases, the J end by 2 bases, with 6 bases between. Germline CDR1 SQVTM, CDR2 ANQGSEA. The CDR3 contains 13 residues.

This chain connects TRBV7-9 to TRBJ1-3; D remains unclear. Trimming shortened V by 4 bases and J by 5 bases, and 9 bases separated the two germline ends. CDR1 and CDR2 from the germline V gene are SEHNR and FQNEAQ (reference sequence). This CDR3 contains 13 residues. In DNA form, the CDR3 reads TGTGCCAGCAGCTCGCTCGACAGAAACACCATATATTTT. It encodes CASSSLDRNTIYF.

This clone was counted between two and nine times. The genes are TRBV28 and TRBJ2-7; D gene unclear. In germline, CDR1 is MDHEN, CDR2 SYDVKM. The CDR3 runs 13 residues. The V and J ends lost 10 bases and 6 bases respectively, with 19 bases between them. The CDR3 reads CATRAPSYGEQYF. The CDR3 coding sequence is TGTGCCACCCGGGCCCCCTCGTATGGCGAGCAGTACTTC.

This clone appeared a few times. The rearrangement joins TRBV10-3 to TRBJ1-1; a possible D gene is TRBD1 (6 bases). The germline V gene encodes CDR1 ENHRY and CDR2 SYGVKD. The CDR3 has 12 residues. V lost 8 bases, J lost 4 bases, and 11 bases lay in between. The CDR3 sequence: CAIGLGGTEAFF. The DNA of the CDR3 is TGTGCCATCGGCTTAGGGGGCACTGAAGCTTTCTTT.

V gene TRBV5-4 combines with J gene TRBJ2-7; D unclear. The CDR3 covers 14 residues. CDR1 is SGHNT and CDR2 is YYREEE in the germline V gene (reference sequence). Between the trimmed V and J ends, which lost 7 bases and 7 bases, there was a span of 21 bases. The CDR3 reads CASSDRTRPGEQYF. CDR3 nucleotides: TGTGCCAGCTCGGACCGGACCCGACCCGGAGAGCAGTACTTC.